The 6 T cell receptor beta chains below were found in one sample sequenced in a study of control samples from healthy donors and cancer patients. The data were produced by immunoSEQ multiplex PCR, yet TCRdb's version contains in-frame clones alone and is incomplete. Seen here are roughly 220,000 clones, around 94% observed once, and the top ten hold 1.5%. The sequencing sample was made of blood. These receptors were taken from a man over 45 in good health.

The chain combines TRBV7-9 with TRBJ2-7; 11 nucleotides align to TRBD2. V lost 4 bases, J lost 2 bases, and 1 base stayed unmatched. Germline V lookup: CDR1 SEHNR, CDR2 FQNEAQ (reference sequence). The CDR3 has 14 amino acids. CDR3 protein: CASSSSGGTYEQYF. Here the CDR3 DNA reads TGTGCCAGCAGCTCTAGCGGGGGGACCTACGAGCAGTACTTC.

This clone has a single count. The rearrangement joins TRBV10-3 to TRBJ1-4; 12 bases map to TRBD1. This CDR3 has 15 amino acids. In germline, CDR1 is ENHRY, CDR2 SYGVKD. V trimming: 2 bases; J trimming: 8 bases; junction bases outside the gene matches: 3. CDR3 sequence: CAISEGTGGSEKLFF. The CDR3 DNA is TGTGCCATCAGTGAGGGGACAGGGGGCTCGGAAAAACTGTTTTTT.

As for this clone: The same CDR3 is also encoded by other DNA sequences in this sample. J is TRBJ1-6 and V is TRBV5-1; D ambiguous. Trimming left V 0 bases short and J 10 bases short, with 14 bases between. The CDR3 is made up of 15 amino acids. Germline assignment: CDR1 SGHRS and CDR2 YFSETQ. In DNA form, the CDR3 reads TGCGCCAGCAGCTTGGAGGGAGCGCGGAACTCACCCCTCCACTTT. Translated: CASSLEGARNSPLHF.

CDR3 DNA sequence: TGTGCCAGCAGTGACCCTGGGACATTAGCCAAAAACATTCAGTACTTC. Residues: CASSDPGTLAKNIQYF. The J gene is TRBJ2-4, the V gene TRBV28, with D possibly matching TRBD1 (6 bases). The CDR3 covers 16 residues. V lost 5 bases, J lost 0 bases, and 14 bases lay in between. Germline loops: CDR1 MDHEN, CDR2 SYDVKM.

The chain employs TRBV3-1 (or the pseudogene TRBV3-2) and TRBJ2-2; 7 nucleotides line up with TRBD1. The germline CDR1 and CDR2 sequences are LGHDT and YNNKEL (reference sequence). With V trimmed by 4 bases and J by 6 bases, 2 bases remained unmatched. CDR3 length: 13 residues. CDR3: CASSLTGAGELFF. The CDR3 DNA sequence: TGTGCCAGCAGCCTTACAGGGGCCGGGGAGCTGTTTTTT.

This chain uses TRBV30 with TRBJ1-4; TRBD1 agrees at 7 bases. CDR3 length: 13 residues. After removal of 3 bases from V and 4 bases from J, the junction contained 2 bases not matched to a gene. The germline gives CDR1 GTSNPN, CDR2 SVGIG (reference sequence). CDR3: CAWRGQYNEKLFF. In DNA, the CDR3 is TGTGCCTGGAGGGGACAGTATAATGAAAAACTGTTTTTT. Supplemented by reference TRBV30 and TRBJ1-4, the full variable domain reads SQTIHQWPATLVQPVGSPLSLECTVEGTSNPNLYWYRQAAGRGLQLLFYSVGIGQISSEVPQNLSASRPQDRQFILSSKKLLLSDSGFYLCAWRGQYNEKLFFGSGTQLSVL.